This is a list of T cell receptor beta chains from one sample in a study of blood T cell repertoires in COVID-19. Measured with immunoSEQ multiplex PCR; TCRdb has only the in-frame clones, and not every one. This table has some 250,000 clones, 88% appearing once. Source material: peripheral blood. These receptor sequences come from a woman in her thirties or forties who had recovered from COVID-19. The CDR3 runs from the conserved cysteine through the conserved F or W. Fields, in order: CDR3 protein, CDR3 DNA, J gene, clone size, V gene, D gene. D genes are given only for firm matches. Where a row states a size, it is once, few, many or the class of an expanded clone; other rows omit it.

CASSLVRTGRTEQYF,TGTGCCAGCAGCTTAGTTCGGACAGGGAGGACCGAGCAGTACTTC,TRBJ2-7,.,TRBV11-2,TRBD1
CATRGTLNTEAFF,TGTGCCACCAGGGGGACATTGAACACTGAAGCTTTCTTT,TRBJ1-1,.,TRBV5-6,TRBD1
CASSPEVPTEAFF,TGTGCCAGCAGTCCCGAGGTCCCCACTGAAGCTTTCTTT,TRBJ1-1,.,TRBV12-3/TRBV12-4,.
CAISEGPSTNEKLFF,TGTGCCATCAGTGAGGGCCCATCAACTAATGAAAAACTGTTTTTT,TRBJ1-4,.,TRBV10-3,.
CASSLAWGGNEKLFF,TGTGCCAGCAGCTTAGCGTGGGGGGGGAATGAAAAACTGTTTTTT,TRBJ1-4,.,TRBV7-2,.
CSASASGSLYNEQFF,TGCAGTGCCAGTGCTAGCGGGAGTCTCTACAATGAGCAGTTCTTC,TRBJ2-1,.,TRBV20-1,TRBD2
CASSFFPTSTYEQYF,TGTGCCAGCAGCTTCTTCCCAACTAGCACCTACGAGCAGTACTTC,TRBJ2-7,.,TRBV7-9,.
CASSSGNTGELFF,TGTGCCAGCAGTAGCGGGAACACCGGGGAGCTGTTTTTT,TRBJ2-2,.,TRBV6-2/TRBV6-3,.
CASSFGARQGAFF,TGTGCCAGCAGTTTTGGGGCCCGACAGGGAGCTTTCTTT,TRBJ1-1,few,TRBV12-3/TRBV12-4,TRBD1
CASSLGRGTDTQYF,TGTGCCAGCAGCTTAGGTCGGGGCACAGATACGCAGTATTTT,TRBJ2-3,few,TRBV7-2,.
CASSLWPGGTDTQYF,TGTGCCAGCAGTTTATGGCCGGGGGGCACAGATACGCAGTATTTT,TRBJ2-3,.,TRBV27,.
CASSLSSGIPEAFF,TGTGCCAGCAGCTTGTCGTCAGGGATCCCTGAAGCTTTCTTT,TRBJ1-1,.,TRBV5-6,.
CASGQVNTGELFF,TGTGCCAGCGGGCAGGTCAACACCGGGGAGCTGTTTTTT,TRBJ2-2,.,TRBV5-4,.
CASGLTGSGPAFF,TGTGCCAGCGGACTGACAGGGTCTGGGCCAGCTTTCTTT,TRBJ1-1,.,TRBV12-3/TRBV12-4,TRBD1
CASSPSGARYEQYF,TGTGCCAGCAGCCCTAGCGGGGCGCGCTACGAGCAGTACTTC,TRBJ2-7,.,TRBV7-2,TRBD2
CASSPRAGYDYGYTF,TGTGCCAGCAGTCCCCGGGCAGGGTATGACTATGGCTACACCTTC,TRBJ1-2,.,TRBV6-1,.
CASSLVAGGGYTF,TGTGCCAGCAGCTTGGTGGCAGGGGGTGGCTACACCTTC,TRBJ1-2,.,TRBV7-2,TRBD1
CATSKAGGSYEQYF,TGTGCCACCAGCAAGGCGGGGGGGAGCTACGAGCAGTACTTC,TRBJ2-7,few,TRBV15,TRBD2
CATSDPQGWEQYF,TGTGCCACCAGTGACCCTCAGGGGTGGGAGCAGTACTTC,TRBJ2-7,once,TRBV24-1,.
CATSTPGSGELFF,TGTGCCACCAGCACTCCGGGGTCCGGGGAGCTGTTTTTT,TRBJ2-2,.,TRBV24-1,.